This T cell receptor beta chain is drawn from a study of cytomegalovirus exposure and HLA in healthy donors. Overall study context: Unique TCRs numbering around 80 million, obtained from HLA-typed donors, made up an early data release.

The primer mix had 60 Vbeta and 13 Jbeta primers. Libraries were prepared by immunoSEQ multiplex PCR; TCRdb keeps only in-frame clonotypes and omits some of them. Of tens of thousands of clones in the sample, around 84% were seen once. The table lists this clone with a count of one. The CDR3 contains 13 residues. CDR1 and CDR2 (germline): SSHAT, FNYEAQ (reference sequence). Trimming pared 5 bases from V and 2 bases from J, leaving 10 bases between. The chain combines TRBV7-7 with TRBJ2-7; perhaps TRBD1 as D (6 bases). The receptor was isolated from a woman aged 18-29 years in good health and CMV-seronegative. Sample: PBMCs. CDR3 loop: CASSDGTTYEQYF. In DNA form, the CDR3 reads TGTGCCAGCAGCGACGGGACAACCTACGAGCAGTACTTC.